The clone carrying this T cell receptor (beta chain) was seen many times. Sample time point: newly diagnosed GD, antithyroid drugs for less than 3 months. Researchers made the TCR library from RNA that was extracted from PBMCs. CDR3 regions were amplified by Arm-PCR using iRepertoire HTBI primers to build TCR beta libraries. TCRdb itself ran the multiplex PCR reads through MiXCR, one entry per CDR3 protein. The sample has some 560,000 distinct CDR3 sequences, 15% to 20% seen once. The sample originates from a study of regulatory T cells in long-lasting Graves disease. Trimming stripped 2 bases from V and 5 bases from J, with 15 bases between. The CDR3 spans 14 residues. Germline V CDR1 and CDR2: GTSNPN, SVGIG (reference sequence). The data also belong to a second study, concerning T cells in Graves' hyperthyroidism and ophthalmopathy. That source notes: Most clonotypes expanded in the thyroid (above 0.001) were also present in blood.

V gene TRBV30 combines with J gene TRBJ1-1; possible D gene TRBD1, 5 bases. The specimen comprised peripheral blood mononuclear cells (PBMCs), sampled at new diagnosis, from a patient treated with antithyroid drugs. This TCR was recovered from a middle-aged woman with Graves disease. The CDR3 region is CAWSSARVYTEAFF. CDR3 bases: TGTGCCTGGAGTAGCGCCAGGGTGTATACTGAAGCTTTCTTT.